This T cell receptor (beta chain) was found in a study of T-cell reconstitution after alpha-beta-depleted transplantation in children. Study observations and caveats: Several patients had high TCRbeta diversity at day 60; it came from surviving recipient T cells and thymic progenitors.

CDR3 length: 13 amino acids. Germline CDR1 reads LGHNA; CDR2 reads YNFKEQ. The V end was cut by 0 bases, the J end by 12 bases, with 14 bases between. Comments on this clonotype: Its matching antigen is unknown.

The library targeted TCRbeta and was prepared with unique molecular identifiers. TCRdb analysed the PCR reads with MiXCR anew, one entry per CDR3 protein. The sample gives around 94,000 distinct CDR3 sequences, approximately 8% of which show up once; about a sixth is in the top ten. J is TRBJ1-2 and V is TRBV4-2; possible D gene TRBD1, 5 bases. The material was PBMCs, obtained before TCRalphabeta/CD19-depleted stem cell transplant. This receptor was obtained from a boy between 2 and 10 years old with acute lymphoblastic leukemia, due to receive a stem cell transplant. This CDR3 reads CASSQEGPTFDTF. The CDR3 nucleotides are TGTGCCAGCAGCCAAGAGGGACCGACTTTTGACACCTTC.